This TCR beta chain was found in a study of cytomegalovirus exposure and HLA in healthy donors. Study-level results: Relative to the approximately 670-donor mean, N-insertions were reportedly fewer in an Asian-associated ancestry cluster in a later analysis.

Points on this clone: The antigen is unknown.

Germline-derived CDR1 and CDR2 are SEHNR and FQNEAQ (reference sequence). V lost 5 bases and J 6 bases, leaving 11 bases between the germline ends. This CDR3 has 12 amino acids. The PCR employed 60 Vbeta primers together with 13 Jbeta primers. TCRdb's copy holds only in-frame clones and misses some; the assay was immunoSEQ multiplex PCR. Here the sample spans roughly 71,000 clones, around 69% being singletons. This chain links TRBV7-9 with TRBJ2-7; D remains unclear. The specimen sequenced was PBMCs. The source is a human donor in good health. CDR3: CASSPFSGEQYF. The CDR3 region has the DNA TGTGCCAGCAGCCCTTTCTCGGGCGAGCAGTACTTC.